One sample yielded the 30 T cell receptor beta chains listed below, sequenced in a study of T-cell reconstitution after alpha-beta-depleted transplantation in children. Preparing the TCRbeta library involved the use of unique molecular identifiers. TCRdb passed the PCR reads through MiXCR, listing each CDR3 protein once. The sample includes 450,000 to 600,000 distinct CDR3 sequences, 32% of them seen just once. Sequencing used PBMCs from the stem cell graft donor, obtained from the stem cell graft. Source of these receptors: a human donor who donated a stem cell graft to a child with aplastic anemia.

This clonotype has only a few counts. This chain links TRBV7-2 with TRBJ1-6; 11 bases are a match to TRBD1. Germline values: CDR1 SGHTA, CDR2 FQGNSA. This CDR3 region has 15 residues. J gave up 7 bases and V 6 bases, and 5 bases lay outside the gene matches. The CDR3 loop reads CASRQGTGGNSPLHF. The CDR3 region has the DNA TGTGCCAGCAGACAAGGGACAGGGGGAAATTCACCCCTCCACTTT.

V usage is TRBV29-1 and J usage is TRBJ1-1; TRBD1 matches 9 bases. V lost 7 bases and J lost 4; bases outside the gene matches: 4. From germline, CDR1 is SQVTM and CDR2 ANQGSEA. CDR3 length: 12 amino acids. The CDR3 spells CSGGQGRTEAFF. In nucleotides, the CDR3 is TGCAGCGGGGGACAGGGCCGCACTGAAGCTTTCTTT.

J is TRBJ1-1 and V is TRBV28, with D uncertain. This CDR3 is 14 amino acids long. V shed 3 bases and J shed 5 bases, with 13 bases lying between them. Germline V gene sequence: CDR1 MDHEN, CDR2 SYDVKM. The CDR3 bases are TGTGCCAGCAGTTTCTGGTCAGCGGGAACTGAAGCTTTCTTT. This gives the protein CASSFWSAGTEAFF.

This chain connects TRBV19 to TRBJ2-5; TRBD2 might be the D (5 bases). This CDR3 spans 13 amino acids. The V and J ends lost 8 bases and 3 bases respectively, with 13 bases between them. CDR1 and CDR2 from the germline V gene are LNHDA and SQIVND (reference sequence). The CDR3 region is CASQSWREETQYF. The CDR3 coding sequence is TGTGCCAGTCAGTCTTGGCGGGAAGAGACCCAGTACTTC.

This chain joins TRBV19 and TRBJ2-1, with D uncertain. V was pared by 1 base and J by 0 bases, with 7 bases between. This CDR3 is 15 amino acids long. Germline V gives CDR1 LNHDA, CDR2 SQIVND (reference sequence). This chain's CDR3 is CASSIAAGSYNEQFF. CDR3 in DNA: TGTGCCAGTAGTATAGCAGCAGGCTCCTACAATGAGCAGTTCTTC.

Here the CDR3 DNA reads TGTGCCAGCAGTTTAGTAGGCCAAGGGAGTCAGCCCCAGCATTTT. This encodes CASSLVGQGSQPQHF. This chain joins TRBV12-3 or TRBV12-4 and TRBJ1-5; D is unresolved. The CDR3 covers 15 residues. Trimming cost V 1 base and J 6 bases, with 13 bases left between them.

V gene TRBV12-3 or TRBV12-4 combines with J gene TRBJ1-6, with D possibly matching TRBD1 (6 bases). Trimming removed 5 bases at V and 3 bases at J, with 11 bases between. There are 15 residues in the CDR3. Here the CDR3 reads CASSEGQIYNSPLHF. Here the CDR3 DNA reads TGTGCCAGCAGTGAAGGACAGATCTATAATTCACCCCTCCACTTT.

This rearrangement joins TRBV2 to TRBJ2-2; the D gene is possibly TRBD2 (7 bases). CDR1 is SNHLY, CDR2 FYNNEI, per germline. The length of the CDR3 is 14 residues. With 5 bases removed from V and 7 bases from J, the gap between germline ends came to 14 bases. The CDR3, as DNA: TGTGCCAGCAGTTTACAGGGAGGGAACGGGGAGCTGTTTTTT. It is translated as CASSLQGGNGELFF.

The sample holds a few counts of this clonotype. The chain recombines TRBV12-3 or TRBV12-4 with TRBJ2-6; tentative D call: TRBD2 (5 bases). The V end lost 5 bases, the J end lost 6 bases, and 14 bases lay between the germline ends. There are 15 residues in the CDR3. The CDR3 DNA is TGTGCCAGCAGTACCGGGGTTGGGAAGGCCAACGTCCTGACTTTC. Translating it yields CASSTGVGKANVLTF.

V usage is TRBV13 and J usage is TRBJ2-5; no firm D call. Germline lookup yields CDR1 PRHDT and CDR2 FYEKMQ (reference sequence). This CDR3 is 14 amino acids long. Between the trimmed V and J ends, which lost 4 bases and 0 bases, there was a span of 9 bases. The CDR3 spells CASSSQPYQETQYF. The CDR3 DNA reads TGTGCCAGCAGCTCTCAACCATACCAAGAGACCCAGTACTTC.

This clonotype was seen more than once but under ten times. The gene calls are TRBV27 and TRBJ1-5, with 8 bases matching TRBD1. CDR1 and CDR2 from the germline V gene are MNHEY and SMNVEV (reference sequence). J was trimmed by 6 bases and V by 4 bases; bases with no gene match: 5. The CDR3 totals 14 residues. DNA for the CDR3: TGTGCCAGCAGTTCGTCCCAGGGGGCTCAGCCCCAGCATTTT. Its protein is CASSSSQGAQPQHF.

This clonotype has just a few counts. The chain's CDR3 is CASSQGGFIYGYTF. For the CDR3, the DNA is TGTGCCAGCAGCCAAGGGGGATTCATCTATGGCTACACCTTC. The chain recombines TRBV4-2 with TRBJ1-2; D gene unclear. V lost 1 base and J lost 4, with 10 bases in between. The CDR3 spans 14 residues. Germline CDR1 reads LGHNA; CDR2 reads YNFKEQ.

The chain couples TRBV12-3 or TRBV12-4 to TRBJ2-5; perhaps TRBD1 as D (6 bases). The CDR3 consists of 11 residues. V lost 5 bases to trimming and J lost 11 bases, with 12 bases between them. The CDR3 sequence is CASSGTGRQYF. CDR3 DNA sequence: TGTGCCAGCAGTGGAACAGGGAGACAGTACTTC.

This clonotype was seen a few times. The gene calls are TRBV5-8 and TRBJ1-3; 9 positions agree with TRBD1. Per the germline V gene, CDR1 is SGHTS and CDR2 is YDEGEE. CDR3 size: 16 residues. Losses at the gene ends were 0 bases for V and 1 base for J; bases not matched to a gene: 2. In DNA, the CDR3 is TGTGCCAGCAGCTTGGTAGGACAGGGGTCTGGAAACACCATATATTTT. It specifies CASSLVGQGSGNTIYF.

In its sample, this clonotype was seen many times. The chain has TRBV6-2 or TRBV6-3 and TRBJ2-7; TRBD1 agrees at 10 bases. Germline lookup yields CDR1 MNHEY and CDR2 SVGEGT. The CDR3 totals 13 residues. The trim removed 4 bases at V and 3 bases at J, leaving 0 bases unmatched. CDR3: CASSWDRGYEQYF. The CDR3 region has the DNA TGTGCCAGCAGTTGGGACAGGGGCTACGAGCAGTACTTC.

The V gene is TRBV7-2, the J gene TRBJ1-5, with 7 positions matching TRBD1. CDR1 SGHTA and CDR2 FQGNSA come from the germline V gene. CDR3 length: 16 residues. V dropped 4 bases and J dropped 1; count of bases not matched to a gene: 7. CDR3 protein: CASSSDRSTSNQPQHF. CDR3 nucleotide sequence: TGTGCCAGCAGCTCGGACAGGTCTACGAGCAATCAGCCCCAGCATTTT.

This clonotype was recorded once. The rearrangement links TRBV20-1 to TRBJ1-1; D uncertain. Germline CDR1 DFQATT, CDR2 SNEGSKA (reference sequence). Trimming pared 2 bases from V and 4 bases from J, leaving 17 bases between. This CDR3 spans 15 amino acids. CDR3: CSARFAAAESTEAFF. CDR3 nucleotides: TGCAGTGCTAGATTTGCCGCAGCGGAGAGCACTGAAGCTTTCTTT.

A few counts support this clonotype. The gene calls are TRBV11-2 and TRBJ2-5; 11 bases agree with TRBD2. CDR1 and CDR2 (germline): SGHAT, FQNNGV. Losses at the gene ends were 5 bases for V and 1 base for J; bases not matched to a gene: 12. The CDR3 has 18 amino acids. The CDR3 loop is CASSTTLTSGIGQETQYF. Here the CDR3 DNA reads TGTGCCAGCAGCACGACCTTGACTAGCGGGATCGGCCAAGAGACCCAGTACTTC.

V is TRBV5-1 and J is TRBJ2-1; 9 bases are shared with TRBD1. The CDR3 has 15 residues. In germline, CDR1 is SGHRS, CDR2 YFSETQ. Unmatched junction bases numbered 10, after V lost 4 bases and J lost 8 bases. CDR3 residues: CASSVGTGMSHEQFF. CDR3 bases: TGCGCCAGCAGCGTCGGGACAGGGATGTCCCATGAGCAGTTCTTC.

This clonotype was recorded at least ten times. CDR3 DNA sequence: TGTGCCAGCAGCTTATGGGGCGACTTAGCCAAAAACATTCAGTACTTC. Translating it yields CASSLWGDLAKNIQYF. The gene calls are TRBV7-2 and TRBJ2-4, with D possibly matching TRBD1 (5 bases). The CDR3 contains 16 residues. Deletions cut 2 bases from V and 0 bases from J, with 11 bases between. The germline gives CDR1 SGHTA, CDR2 FQGNSA. Looking up the rest from reference TRBV7-2 and TRBJ2-4 gives the full variable domain: GAGVSQSPSNKVTEKGKDVELRCDPISGHTALYWYRQSLGQGLEFLIYFQGNSAPDKSGLPSDRFSAERTGGSVSTLTIQRTQQEDSAVYLCASSLWGDLAKNIQYFGAGTRLSVL.

To note about this clonotype: An end of the junction differs from the germline gene, which may be a read error. This rearrangement joins TRBV7-8 to TRBJ2-6; unclear D gene. Germline V gene lookup returns CDR1 SGHVS and CDR2 FQNEAQ. The CDR3 runs to 14 residues. CDR3 sequence: CASSQDSAANVLTF. The CDR3 bases are TGTGCCAGCAGCCAAGATTCTGCGGCCAACGTCCTGACTTTC.

V gene TRBV11-1 combines with J gene TRBJ2-1, with TRBD2 identical over 10 bases. The CDR3 covers 21 residues. Germline lookup yields CDR1 SGHAT and CDR2 FQDESV (reference sequence). Trimming took 5 bases from V and 1 from J; bases not matched to a gene: 20. CDR3: CASSHPDPEREGVKSYNEQFF. CDR3 sequence (DNA): TGTGCCAGCAGCCACCCAGACCCGGAGCGGGAGGGCGTAAAGTCCTACAATGAGCAGTTCTTC.

This clonotype has at least ten counts. The genes are TRBV5-1 and TRBJ1-5; tentative D call: TRBD1 (5 bases). This CDR3 has 15 residues. V was pared by 1 base and J by 0 bases, with 8 bases between. The V gene's germline CDR1 is SGHRS and CDR2 YFSETQ. CDR3 in amino acids: CASSLTGNSNQPQHF. CDR3 bases: TGCGCCAGCAGCTTGACAGGTAATAGCAATCAGCCCCAGCATTTT.

This clonotype was seen a handful of times. J is TRBJ1-5 and V is TRBV20-1; D gene ambiguous. The germline gives CDR1 DFQATT, CDR2 SNEGSKA (reference sequence). The V end was cut by 5 bases, the J end by 0 bases, with 11 bases between. This CDR3 has 14 residues. CDR3 residues: CSAPIDGSNQPQHF. In DNA, the CDR3 is TGCAGTGCTCCTATCGACGGTAGCAATCAGCCCCAGCATTTT.

The V gene is TRBV4-1, the J gene TRBJ1-1, with 9 bases that match TRBD1. Trimming at V came to 6 bases and at J to 6 bases, leaving 8 bases not matched to a gene. This CDR3 contains 14 residues. Germline V lookup: CDR1 MGHRA, CDR2 YSYEKL. The CDR3 DNA sequence: TGCGCCAGCAGGTACGACAGGGGGAGGTCTGAAGCTTTCTTT. It is translated as CASRYDRGRSEAFF.

The rearrangement links TRBV30 to TRBJ2-1; 12 nucleotides line up with TRBD2. V lost 5 bases, J lost 7 bases, and 9 bases stayed unmatched. The CDR3 has 15 amino acids. CDR1 is GTSNPN and CDR2 is SVGIG in the germline V gene (reference sequence). CDR3 in amino acids: CAWRPGLAGRNEQFF. The CDR3 nucleotides are TGTGCCTGGCGACCGGGACTAGCGGGCCGGAATGAGCAGTTCTTC.

V gene TRBV28 combines with J gene TRBJ1-1; no clear D. Germline V gene data show CDR1 as MDHEN and CDR2 as SYDVKM. This CDR3 is built from 16 residues. Trimming cost V 5 bases and J 5 bases, with 21 bases left between them. The CDR3 bases are TGTGCCAGCAGTCCCCTGGTCCGGGTCGTCTTTACTGAAGCTTTCTTT. Translating it yields CASSPLVRVVFTEAFF.

This clonotype was observed a handful of times. The chain carries TRBV5-1 and TRBJ2-3; 8 positions agree with TRBD1. The CDR3 runs 15 residues. Germline CDR1 reads SGHRS; CDR2 reads YFSETQ. V gave up 4 bases and J gave up 0 bases; unmatched junction bases: 4. In nucleotides, the CDR3 is TGCGCCAGCAGCACCGACAGGGGCAGCACAGATACGCAGTATTTT. The encoded protein is CASSTDRGSTDTQYF.

This clonotype was picked up a small number of times. The gene calls are TRBV5-6 and TRBJ2-7, with D possibly being TRBD1 (5 bases). V was clipped by 0 bases and J by 7 bases, with 8 bases between them. Germline V gene lookup returns CDR1 SGHDT and CDR2 YYEEEE. This CDR3 contains 12 residues. The CDR3 DNA reads as TGTGCCAGCAGCTTGGTAGCAGGGGAGCAGTACGTC. Its protein is CASSLVAGEQYV.

This clonotype was recorded a few times. The chain carries TRBV6-2 or TRBV6-3 and TRBJ2-5; 9 nucleotides agree with TRBD1. CDR1 is MNHEY, CDR2 SVGEGT, per germline. The CDR3 spans 16 residues. The V segment lost 2 bases and the J segment 4 bases; nucleotides outside the gene matches: 8. The CDR3, as DNA: TGTGCCAGCAGTTACCCTTGGGACAGGGTGAGAGAGACCCAGTACTTC. This codes for CASSYPWDRVRETQYF.